Sequencing of this TCR beta chain was carried out in a study of OX40 agonist ivuxolimab in advanced cancers. In the study overall: Ivuxolimab was a fully human IgG2 agonistic monoclonal antibody targeting the costimulatory receptor OX40 (CD134). Intravenous ivuxolimab was administered to patients every 2 weeks at six dose levels: 0.01, 0.1, 0.3, 1.5, 3 and 10 mg/kg. Of the approximately 54 dose-escalation patients, hepatocellular carcinoma was present in 19, melanoma in approximately 15, renal cell carcinoma in 9 and head and neck cancer in 9. A male proportion of nearly 85% and a mean age of approximately 55 years, ranging from about 23 to 79, were recorded for the dose-escalation cohort. Prior anti-PD-1, anti-PD-L1 or anti-CTLA-4 therapy was permitted, and 40% of dose-escalation patients had received checkpoint inhibitors. Partial responses occurred in three dose-escalation patients, of whom one had hepatocellular carcinoma and two had cutaneous melanoma. Peripheral TCRbeta sequencing was intended to test whether TCR sequence diversity was altered and clonal T-cell expansion was caused by ivuxolimab. The paper reports the monotherapy dose-escalation portion (N of about 50 patients) of the phase I ivuxolimab trial. Summary of the overall study and its limitations: Clonal expansion of both CD4+ and CD8+ blood T cells was observed from baseline to week 6 at doses 0.1 to 3.0 mg/kg. Low levels of normalized T-cell clonal expansion were also shown by some nonresponding patients. After ivuxolimab, expanded clones were on average more numerous among CD8+ T cells than among CD4+ T cells. The antigen specificity of the clonally expanded peripheral T cells was not determined. In partial responders in the 0.1-3.0 mg/kg groups, normalized peripheral clonal expansion was found to be among the lowest, especially among CD8+ T cells.

Comment on this clone: Its antigen is still unknown. Within one base of it there is no much larger clone, and no base qualities were kept.

The trial excluded patients who had a history of autoimmune disease or who were on systemic immunosuppression. In every dose cohort, peripheral blood was drawn for TCR sequencing at baseline, cycle 4 day 1, and cycle 7 day 1. The samples were taken from a phase I, first-in-human, multicenter, open-label dose-escalation trial of ivuxolimab. Adults with locally advanced or metastatic melanoma, renal cell, hepatocellular, or head and neck squamous cell carcinoma were enrolled in the trial. Before TCR sequencing, CD4+ and CD8+ T cells were separately sorted from peripheral blood. For sequencing of the TCRbeta CDR3 region, genomic DNA was extracted from the sorted cells. The immunoSEQ Assay was used to sequence the TCRbeta CDR3 regions. Entries here come from immuneACCESS through TCRdb and include only in-frame sequences with V and J called. Some clones fail to appear in such tables; in the studies checked, an unresolved V gene covers under half of the shortfall, and the cause of the remainder is unknown. This sample lists some 42,000 clones; just over 85% were detected once. The ten largest make up about a fifth of the sample.

This sequence was found in an adult with an advanced solid tumor such as melanoma, head and neck, liver or kidney cancer. Sequences were derived from CD4+ or CD8+ T cells sorted from blood, sampled in a trial of the OX40 agonist ivuxolimab.

Here the CDR3 is given as CSVDGGYTF. Read as DNA, the sequence is TGCAGCGTTGATGGAGGCTACACCTTC. The receptor chain draws on TRBV29-1 and TRBJ1-2; no confident D gene assignment can be made. The germline V gene encodes CDR1 SQVTM and CDR2 ANQGSEA. Counted from cysteine to phenylalanine, this CDR3 has 9 amino acids. The CDR3 DNA has 27 bases and is translated from base 1. Trimming takes 3 bases from V and 8 bases from J, and the germline ends sit 4 bases apart. The CDR3, completed at both ends by the reference TRBV29-1 and TRBJ1-2 genes, gives the full variable domain SAVISQKPSRDICQRGTSLTIQCQVDSQVTMMFWYRQQPGQSLTLIATANQGSEATYESGFVIDKFPISRPNLTFSTLTVSNMSPEDSSIYLCSVDGGYTFGSGTRLTVV.